These T cell receptor beta chains were read from a single sample in a study of human T cells and chemical hapten exposure. In TCRdb, the RACE reads were re-called with MiXCR into one record per CDR3 protein. The sample includes approximately 79,000 distinct CDR3 sequences, over 7% of them seen just once. Specimen: whole blood. These receptors all stem from a male donor in good health. Some clones in this sample may be carry-over from other donors' samples. CDR3s include the opening cysteine and the closing phenylalanine or tryptophan. Fields, in order: CDR3 DNA, CDR3 protein, J gene, D gene, V gene, clone size. A D gene is named only where the DNA matches it firmly. The size entry is marked missing in some rows and otherwise reads once, few, many or a size class.

TGTGCCAGCAGTTTTCGGGAGAGCTCCTACAATGAGCAGTTCTTC | CASSFRESSYNEQFF | TRBJ2-1 | . | TRBV27 | few
TGTGCCAGCAGCCCCCGGGACAGGGGTGGCGATGAGCAGTTCTTC | CASSPRDRGGDEQFF | TRBJ2-1 | TRBD1 | TRBV5-4 | few
TGTGCCAGCAGTTACTCCCTTTTGTCAGGGTTCTACGAGCAGTACTTC | CASSYSLLSGFYEQYF | TRBJ2-7 | . | TRBV6-5 | .
TGCGCCAGCAGCCAGACTAGCGGCTCTGGGGCCAACGTCCTGACTTTC | CASSQTSGSGANVLTF | TRBJ2-6 | TRBD2 | TRBV4-3 | medium-sized
TGCGCCAGCAGCTTGGTGGCAGGGGAAGAGACCCAGTACTTC | CASSLVAGEETQYF | TRBJ2-5 | . | TRBV5-1 | .
TGTGCCAGCTCAACTAACCATACCCGGACACGGGCCGGGGAGCTGTTTTTT | CASSTNHTRTRAGELFF | TRBJ2-2 | . | TRBV18 | .
TGCAGCGTTGTAGGCAGGGTCACAGATACGCAGTATTTT | CSVVGRVTDTQYF | TRBJ2-3 | . | TRBV29-1 | .
TGTGCCAGCAGCTCGCCTTCTAGCGGCACAGATACGCAGTATTTT | CASSSPSSGTDTQYF | TRBJ2-3 | . | TRBV7-6 | many
TGTGCCAGCAGCCAAGAAGGAGGGGATCGAGAGACCCAGCACTTC | CASSQEGGDRETQHF | TRBJ2-5 | . | TRBV4-2 | few
TGTGCCAGCAGCGAGGGACTAGCTCTCACAGATACGCAGTATTTT | CASSEGLALTDTQYF | TRBJ2-3 | TRBD2 | TRBV2 | few
TGTGCCAGCAGTACTAGCCCCCTTAGCACAGATACGCAGTATTTT | CASSTSPLSTDTQYF | TRBJ2-3 | . | TRBV2 | many
TGTGCCAGCAGTTCAGGACAGGGGGCGGATGAGCAGTTCTTC | CASSSGQGADEQFF | TRBJ2-1 | TRBD1 | TRBV28 | few
TGCGCCAGCAGGAGGGTGGTAGTTGGCACTGAAGCTTTCTTT | CASRRVVVGTEAFF | TRBJ1-1 | . | TRBV4-1 | .
TGTGCCAGTAGTGTCCCCGGGACTAGCGGGAGCAATGAGCAGTTCTTC | CASSVPGTSGSNEQFF | TRBJ2-1 | TRBD2 | TRBV19 | few
TGCGCCAGCAGCTTGGGGATACTAGCGGGAGTCTACGAGCCCCACTTC | CASSLGILAGVYEPHF | TRBJ2-7 | TRBD2 | TRBV5-1 | few
TGTGCCAGCAGCTTGAGGCAGGGTACCTACGAGCAGTACTTC | CASSLRQGTYEQYF | TRBJ2-7 | . | TRBV5-4 | .
TGTGCCAGCAGTTTAGCAGGGGTTGAAAAACTGTTTTTT | CASSLAGVEKLFF | TRBJ1-4 | . | TRBV12-3/TRBV12-4 | many